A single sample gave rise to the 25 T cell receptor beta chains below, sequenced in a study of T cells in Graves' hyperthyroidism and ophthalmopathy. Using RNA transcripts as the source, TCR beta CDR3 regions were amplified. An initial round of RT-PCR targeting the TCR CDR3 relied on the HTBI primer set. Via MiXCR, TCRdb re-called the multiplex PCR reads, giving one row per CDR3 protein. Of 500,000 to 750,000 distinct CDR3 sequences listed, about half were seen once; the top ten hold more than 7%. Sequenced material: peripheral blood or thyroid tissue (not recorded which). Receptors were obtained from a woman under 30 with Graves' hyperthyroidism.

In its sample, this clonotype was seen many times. This chain's CDR3 is CASSLYTGRVNTEAFF. As DNA, the CDR3 is TGTGCCAGCAGCTTATACACAGGGAGGGTGAACACTGAAGCTTTCTTT. This chain links TRBV7-9 with TRBJ1-1; D is perhaps TRBD1 (6 bases). Germline V gives CDR1 SEHNR, CDR2 FQNEAQ (reference sequence). The CDR3 spans 16 residues. V lost 2 bases to trimming and J lost 0 bases, with 13 bases between them.

The CDR3 sequence: CASSPPVVGALTF. Here the CDR3 DNA reads TGTGCCAGCAGCCCTCCGGTTGTCGGGGCCCTGACTTTC. The chain carries TRBV11-1 and TRBJ2-6; D could derive from TRBD1 or TRBD2 (5 bases each). V was pared by 5 bases and J by 15 bases, with 17 bases between. This CDR3 contains 13 residues. The germline CDR1 and CDR2 sequences are SGHAT and FQDESV (reference sequence).

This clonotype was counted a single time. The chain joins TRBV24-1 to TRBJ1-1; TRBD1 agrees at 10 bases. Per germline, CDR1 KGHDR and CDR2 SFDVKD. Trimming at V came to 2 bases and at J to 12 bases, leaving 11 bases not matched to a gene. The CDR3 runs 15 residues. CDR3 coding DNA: TGTGCCACCAGTGATTCCCTGACAGGGGGCGGGGGCACTTTCTTT. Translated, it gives CATSDSLTGGGGTFF.

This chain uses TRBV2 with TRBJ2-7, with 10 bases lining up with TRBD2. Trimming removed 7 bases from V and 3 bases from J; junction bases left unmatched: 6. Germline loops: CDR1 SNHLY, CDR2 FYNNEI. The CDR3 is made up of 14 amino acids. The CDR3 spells CASTWTSGGYEQYF. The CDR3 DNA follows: TGTGCCAGCACCTGGACTAGCGGAGGCTACGAGCAGTACTTC.

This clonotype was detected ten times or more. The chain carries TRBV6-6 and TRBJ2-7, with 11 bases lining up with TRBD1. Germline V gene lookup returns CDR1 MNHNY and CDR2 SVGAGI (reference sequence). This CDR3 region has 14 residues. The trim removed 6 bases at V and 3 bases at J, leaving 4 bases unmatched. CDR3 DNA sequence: TGTGCCAGCAGCACGGGACAGGGGGTCTACGAGCAGTACTTC. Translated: CASSTGQGVYEQYF.

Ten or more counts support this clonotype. This CDR3 is CASSLMNSPLHF. The DNA for the CDR3 is TGTGCCAGCAGCCTTATGAATTCACCCCTCCACTTT. This chain connects TRBV7-8 to TRBJ1-6, with D uncertain. V dropped 5 bases and J dropped 7 bases, with 6 bases sitting between them. Germline V gene data show CDR1 as SGHVS and CDR2 as FQNEAQ. The CDR3 runs to 12 residues.

CDR3 residues: CASSLTARGEQYF. The CDR3 DNA sequence: TGTGCCAGCAGCTTGACCGCGAGAGGGGAGCAGTACTTC. The V call is TRBV7-9, the J call TRBJ2-7; tentative D call: TRBD2 (5 bases). V was trimmed by 3 bases and J by 7 bases, leaving 13 bases between them. The CDR3 is 13 residues long. Germline-derived CDR1 and CDR2 are SEHNR and FQNEAQ (reference sequence). Looking up the rest from reference TRBV7-9 and TRBJ2-7 gives the full variable domain: DTGVSQNPRHKITKRGQNVTFRCDPISEHNRLYWYRQTLGQGPEFLTYFQNEAQLEKSRLLSDRFSAERPKGSFSTLEIQRTEQGDSAMYLCASSLTARGEQYFGPGTRLTVT.

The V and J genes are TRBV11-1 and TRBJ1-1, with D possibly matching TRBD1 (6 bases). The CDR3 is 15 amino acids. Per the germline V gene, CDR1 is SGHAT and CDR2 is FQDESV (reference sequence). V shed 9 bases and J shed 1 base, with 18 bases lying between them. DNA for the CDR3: TGTGCCAGTAGGGGGGACCAGGGAGGGAACACTGAAGCTTTCTTT. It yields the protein CASRGDQGGNTEAFF.

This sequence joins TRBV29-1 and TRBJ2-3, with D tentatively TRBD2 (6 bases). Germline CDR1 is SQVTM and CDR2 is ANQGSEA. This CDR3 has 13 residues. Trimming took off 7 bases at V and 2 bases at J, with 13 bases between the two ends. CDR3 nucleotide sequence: TGCAGCGCCCTGCGGCGGGACACAGATACGCAGTATTTT. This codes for CSALRRDTDTQYF.

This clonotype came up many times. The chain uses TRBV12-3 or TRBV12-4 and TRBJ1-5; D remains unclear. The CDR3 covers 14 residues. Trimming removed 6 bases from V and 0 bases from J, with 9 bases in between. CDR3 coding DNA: TGTGCCAGCAGCCCTGAGATTAGCAATCAGCCCCAGCATTTT. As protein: CASSPEISNQPQHF.

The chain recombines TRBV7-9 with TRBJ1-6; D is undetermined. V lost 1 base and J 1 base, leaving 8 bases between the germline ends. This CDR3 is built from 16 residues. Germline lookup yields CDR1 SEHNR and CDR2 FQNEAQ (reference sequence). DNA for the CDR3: TGTGCCAGCAGCTTAGGGGCACCGTCCTATAATTCACCCCTCCACTTT. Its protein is CASSLGAPSYNSPLHF.

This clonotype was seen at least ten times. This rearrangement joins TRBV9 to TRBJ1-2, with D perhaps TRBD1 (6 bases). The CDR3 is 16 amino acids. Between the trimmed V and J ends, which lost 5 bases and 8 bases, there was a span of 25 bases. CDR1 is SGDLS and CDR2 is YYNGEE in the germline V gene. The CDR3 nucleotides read TGTGCCAGCAGTCCCTGGGGGGGGGCGGGGATCGGCGGCTACACCTTC. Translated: CASSPWGGAGIGGYTF.

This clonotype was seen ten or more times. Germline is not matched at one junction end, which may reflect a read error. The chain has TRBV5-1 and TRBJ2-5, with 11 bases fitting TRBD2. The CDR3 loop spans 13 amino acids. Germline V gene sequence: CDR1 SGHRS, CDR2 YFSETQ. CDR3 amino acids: CASSLAGGETQYF. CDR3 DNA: TGTGCCAGCAGTTTAGCGGGAGGGGAGACCCAGTACTTC.

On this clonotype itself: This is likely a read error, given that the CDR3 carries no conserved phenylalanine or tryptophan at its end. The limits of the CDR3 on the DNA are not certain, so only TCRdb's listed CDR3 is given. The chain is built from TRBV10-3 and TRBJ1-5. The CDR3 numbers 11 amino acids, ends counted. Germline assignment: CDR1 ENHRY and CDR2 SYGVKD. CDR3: CAISESQVGHS.

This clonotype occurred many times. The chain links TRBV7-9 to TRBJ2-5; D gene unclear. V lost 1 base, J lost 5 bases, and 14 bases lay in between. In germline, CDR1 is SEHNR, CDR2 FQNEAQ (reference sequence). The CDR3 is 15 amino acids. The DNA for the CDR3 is TGTGCCAGCAGCTTAGGGGTCCAGACCGGGGAGACCCAGTACTTC. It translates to CASSLGVQTGETQYF.

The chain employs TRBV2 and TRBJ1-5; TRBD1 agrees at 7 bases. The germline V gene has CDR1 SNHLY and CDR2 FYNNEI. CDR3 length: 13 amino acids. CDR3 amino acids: CVSWATGNQPQHF. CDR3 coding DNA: TGTGTCAGTTGGGCGACAGGGAACCAGCCCCAGCATTTT.

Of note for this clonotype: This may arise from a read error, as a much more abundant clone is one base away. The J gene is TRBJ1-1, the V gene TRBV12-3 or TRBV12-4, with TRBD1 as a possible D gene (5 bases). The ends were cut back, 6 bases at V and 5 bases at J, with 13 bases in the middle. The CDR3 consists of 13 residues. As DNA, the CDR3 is TGTGCCAGCAGACGTGGGGGTAGGACTGAAGCTTTCTTT. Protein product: CASRRGGRTEAFF.

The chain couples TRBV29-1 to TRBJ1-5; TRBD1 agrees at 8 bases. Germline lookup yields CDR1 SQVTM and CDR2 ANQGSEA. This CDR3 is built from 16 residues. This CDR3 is CSGHPGGLSGNQPQHF. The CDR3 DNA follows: TGCAGTGGCCATCCAGGGGGCCTTAGTGGCAATCAGCCCCAGCATTTT. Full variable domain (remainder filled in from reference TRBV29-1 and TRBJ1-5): SAVISQKPSRDICQRGTSLTIQCQVDSQVTMMFWYRQQPGQSLTLIATANQGSEATYESGFVIDKFPISRPNLTFSTLTVSNMSPEDSSIYLCSGHPGGLSGNQPQHFGDGTRLSIL.

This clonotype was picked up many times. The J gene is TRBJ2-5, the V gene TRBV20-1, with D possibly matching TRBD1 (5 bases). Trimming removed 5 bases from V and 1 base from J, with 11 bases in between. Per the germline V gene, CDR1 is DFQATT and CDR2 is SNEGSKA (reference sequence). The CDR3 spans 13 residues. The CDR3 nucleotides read TGCAGTGCTGGAAGACAGATCCAAGAGACCCAGTACTTC. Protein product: CSAGRQIQETQYF.

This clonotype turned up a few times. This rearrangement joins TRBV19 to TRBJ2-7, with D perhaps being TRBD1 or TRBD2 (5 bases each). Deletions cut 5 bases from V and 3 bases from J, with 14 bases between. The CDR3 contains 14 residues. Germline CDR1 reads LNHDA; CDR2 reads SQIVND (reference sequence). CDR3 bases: TGTGCCAGTAGTCCCCGGGACCCCGTCTACGAGCAGTACTTC. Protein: CASSPRDPVYEQYF.

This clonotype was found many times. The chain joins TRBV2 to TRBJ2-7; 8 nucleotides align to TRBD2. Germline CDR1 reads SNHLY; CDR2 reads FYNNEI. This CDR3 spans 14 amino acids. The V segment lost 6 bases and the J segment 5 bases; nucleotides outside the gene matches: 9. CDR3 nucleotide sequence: TGTGCCAGCAGGCGGACTAGCCGTATCGACGAGCAGTACTTC. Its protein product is CASRRTSRIDEQYF.

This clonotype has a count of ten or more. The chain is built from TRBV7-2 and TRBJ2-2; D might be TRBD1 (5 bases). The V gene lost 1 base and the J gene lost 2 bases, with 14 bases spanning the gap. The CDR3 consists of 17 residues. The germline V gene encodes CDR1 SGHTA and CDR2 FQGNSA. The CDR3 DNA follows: TGTGCCAGCAGCTTAGAGTCTTGGCAGGGTAACACCGGGGAGCTGTTTTTT. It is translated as CASSLESWQGNTGELFF.

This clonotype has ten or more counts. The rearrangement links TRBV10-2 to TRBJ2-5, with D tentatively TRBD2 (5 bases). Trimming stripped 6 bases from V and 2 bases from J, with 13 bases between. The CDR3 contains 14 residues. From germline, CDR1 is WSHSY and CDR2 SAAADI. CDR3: CASRPPGVQETQYF. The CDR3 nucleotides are TGCGCCAGCAGGCCTCCCGGGGTTCAAGAGACCCAGTACTTC.

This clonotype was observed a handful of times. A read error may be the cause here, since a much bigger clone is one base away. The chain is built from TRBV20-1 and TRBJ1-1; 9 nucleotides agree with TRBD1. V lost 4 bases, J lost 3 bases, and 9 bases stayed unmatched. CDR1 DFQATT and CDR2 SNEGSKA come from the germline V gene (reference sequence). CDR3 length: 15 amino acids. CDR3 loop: CSATTGGGLDTEAFF. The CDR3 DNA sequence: TGCAGTGCTACAACAGGGGGCGGATTGGACACTGAAGCTTTCTTT.

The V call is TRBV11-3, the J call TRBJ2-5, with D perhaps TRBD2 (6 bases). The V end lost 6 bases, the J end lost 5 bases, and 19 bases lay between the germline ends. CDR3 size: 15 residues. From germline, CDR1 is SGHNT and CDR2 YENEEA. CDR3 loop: CASSRTTAQTETQYF. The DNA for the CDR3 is TGTGCCAGCAGTAGGACTACAGCCCAAACGGAGACCCAGTACTTC.